This T cell receptor beta chain was captured by sequencing in a study of blood T cells in healthy people across ages. Germline V lookup: CDR1 SEHNR, CDR2 FQNEAQ (reference sequence). V lost 0 bases to trimming and J lost 6 bases; unmatched junction nucleotides: 12. This CDR3 has 18 amino acids. Next came a second PCR, run for about 7 to 11 cycles, which used a sample-barcoded 5' primer along with a J-beta primer mix. TCRdb analysed the 5' RACE reads with MiXCR anew, one entry per CDR3 protein. The sample carries around 520,000 distinct CDR3 sequences, roughly a quarter recorded once. In addition, the sample was reused for a study of T cells of mothers and their children. This second study notes: Among related mother-child pairs, overlap was slightly higher than in unrelated pairs, though not significantly.

This TCR came from a boy between 2 and 10 years old in good health. The chain recombines TRBV7-9 with TRBJ2-1, with 9 bases lining up with TRBD1. Sequences were obtained from blood. The chain's CDR3 is CASSLASPGTGWFNEQFF. CDR3 sequence (DNA): TGTGCCAGCAGCTTAGCCTCCCCCGGGACAGGGTGGTTCAATGAGCAGTTCTTC. Full variable domain (missing parts from reference TRBV7-9 and TRBJ2-1): DTGVSQNPRHKITKRGQNVTFRCDPISEHNRLYWYRQTLGQGPEFLTYFQNEAQLEKSRLLSDRFSAERPKGSFSTLEIQRTEQGDSAMYLCASSLASPGTGWFNEQFFGPGTRLTVL.